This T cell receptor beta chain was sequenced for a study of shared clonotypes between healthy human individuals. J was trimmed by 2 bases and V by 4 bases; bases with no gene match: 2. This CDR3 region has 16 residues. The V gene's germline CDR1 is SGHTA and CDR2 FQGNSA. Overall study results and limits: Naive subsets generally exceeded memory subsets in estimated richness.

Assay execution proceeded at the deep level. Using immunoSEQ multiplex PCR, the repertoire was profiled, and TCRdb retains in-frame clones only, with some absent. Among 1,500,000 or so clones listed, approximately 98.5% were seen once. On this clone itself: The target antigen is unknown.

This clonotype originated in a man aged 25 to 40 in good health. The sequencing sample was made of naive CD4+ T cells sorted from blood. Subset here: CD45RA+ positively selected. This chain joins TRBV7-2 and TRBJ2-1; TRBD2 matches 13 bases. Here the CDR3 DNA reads TGTGCCAGCAGCTCCACTAGCGGGAGGGCCTACAATGAGCAGTTCTTC. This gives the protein CASSSTSGRAYNEQFF.